This paragraph covers one T cell receptor beta chain sequence. This clonotype was recorded at least ten times. Its cognate antigen has yet to be identified. No clone much larger than this one lies a single base away; base qualities are absent. TCR beta CDR3 regions were amplified from RNA transcripts. The first round of RT-PCR for the TCR CDR3 was performed with the HTBI primer set and the Qiagen OneStep RT-PCR kit. The libraries were constructed in a second round of multiplex PCR and then size-selected and purified. Paired-end sequencing of the libraries was performed with 100 bp reads on an Illumina HiSeq2000. The original methods were these. SOAPnuke was used to process the raw data, removing reads that contained adapters or uncalled bases, had a mean Phred below 15, or lacked an exact match to the constant primer or identifier. COPE v1.2.5 was used to merge the high-quality paired reads, and each unique nucleotide sequence was defined as a clonotype. MiTCR v1.1 was used to align the clonotypes against IMGT TRBV, TRBD and TRBJ reference segments. The analysis included only V-J combinations with a frequency above 0.0001, which together covered around 99% of the repertoires. A TCS score was defined as the ratio between F50 (clonal expansion) and ExV (chaos), using BLOSUM62-based TCRdist between CDR3 peptides within each V-J. Welch's t-statistics and random forest reduced around 520 V-J features to under 15, which were used in a naive Bayes classifier (R e1071). The public sequencing data were trimmed at Q25 with fastp and processed into clonotypes with MiXCR by TCRdb, which kept only in-frame beta chains. For every CDR3 protein sequence, its rows merge into one entry that carries the most common genes and DNA. Here the V and J calls rest on TCRdb's processing, not on the authors' analysis. Across this sample there are about 600,000 distinct CDR3 sequences, with 16% seen only once. Roughly 3.5% of the sample lies in the top ten.

The data derive from a study of T cells in Graves' hyperthyroidism and ophthalmopathy (dated by TCRdb to between 2019 and 2020). In the study overall: Peripheral blood samples were taken at initial diagnosis, before any treatment was given. TCR Vbeta CDR3 sequencing of 120 to 150 peripheral blood samples (roughly 41 ophthalmopathy, 75 to 80 hyperthyroidism and some 17 progressor patients) is reported in the paper. To identify distinguishing TCR V-J signatures, a discovery cohort of about 95 patients was used, comprising some 45 with Graves' ophthalmopathy and around 57 with stable Graves' hyperthyroidism. In addition, the study compared T-cell repertoires in thyroid tissue and in blood from five to seven Graves' hyperthyroidism patients. Following sampling, methimazole starting at 30 mg daily was given to hyperthyroidism patients, and high-dose intravenous methylprednisolone was given to ophthalmopathy patients. The approximately 90 discovery patients were divided at random into training and test sets in a 7:3 ratio. Prospective prediction of ophthalmopathy was tested in an independent validation cohort of fewer than 20 hyperthyroidism patients and around 16 patients who later progressed to ophthalmopathy. What the study reported, not specific to this receptor: Sample size was not statistically predetermined, and investigators were not blinded to group allocation. A model built on a 13 V-J signature distinguished ophthalmopathy from stable hyperthyroidism, reaching around 90% sensitivity and 81.08% specificity in cross-validation and 80%/75% in testing. Blood samples also contained most of the expanded thyroid clonotypes (frequency above 0.001), which suggests that blood repertoires may reflect thyroid immune responses. In validation, progression to ophthalmopathy was predicted by the model with 70.59% sensitivity and 72.22% specificity, a median of about 6.8 months before onset.

Ophthalmopathy patients had moderately to severely active disease, with a Clinical Activity Score of 3 or more, a NOSPECS grade of 4 or more, and a disease duration of less than 3 months. Any patient with an uncontrolled infection, another autoimmune disease, pregnancy or lactation was excluded. Diagnoses were based on clinical symptoms, serum thyroxine and TRAb, thyroid ultrasound and orbital computed tomography. Ficoll-Paque density gradient centrifugation was used to isolate PBMCs from 8.5 to 10 ml of fresh peripheral blood. Total RNA was extracted with Trizol reagent, and quality was checked on an Agilent 2100 Bioanalyzer. This clonotype originated in a woman aged 40 to 50 with Graves' ophthalmopathy. Sample: blood.

The CDR3: CASSLETSGRVYEQYF. The sequenced DNA: TGTGCCAGCAGCTTGGAGACTAGCGGGAGAGTTTACGAGCAGTACTTC. This chain joins TRBV5-5 to TRBJ2-7, with 12 central nucleotides matching TRBD2. V loses 0 bases at its end and J loses 4 bases; junction bases beyond the gene matches: 5. CDR1 and CDR2, per the germline V gene (reference sequence), are SGHKS and YYEKEE. Reading from cysteine to phenylalanine, the CDR3 counts 16 amino acids. Here the CDR3 DNA is all that survives: 48 bases in frame from base 1.